This T cell receptor (beta chain) was recovered during a study of T cell repertoires in cytomegalovirus infection. About the study: Well-studied HLA-B-restricted CMV epitopes were used in the study alongside recently identified HLA-C-restricted ones.

General study results and limits: In two of eight donors, the top clonotype was HLA-C-restricted CMV-specific.

TCRdb itself ran the reads through MiXCR, one entry per CDR3 protein. The sample has 45,000 to 55,000 distinct CDR3 sequences, 20% to 25% seen once. Germline CDR1 is SGHVS and CDR2 is FNYEAQ. Trimming removed 5 bases from V and 2 bases from J; junction bases left unmatched: 8. This CDR3 spans 15 amino acids. This clonotype was found many times. Its antigen is as yet unknown. V and J are TRBV7-6 and TRBJ1-1; TRBD1 matches 7 bases. This clonotype was obtained from a human donor in good health (CMV status not recorded). Some clones in this sample may be carry-over from other donors' samples. Sequenced here: CD8+ T cells from cultured PBMCs, sampled from culture after CMV antigen stimulation. The CDR3 reads CASSLRDSPNTEAFF. As DNA, the CDR3 is TGTGCCAGCAGCCTAAGGGACAGCCCTAACACTGAAGCTTTCTTT.